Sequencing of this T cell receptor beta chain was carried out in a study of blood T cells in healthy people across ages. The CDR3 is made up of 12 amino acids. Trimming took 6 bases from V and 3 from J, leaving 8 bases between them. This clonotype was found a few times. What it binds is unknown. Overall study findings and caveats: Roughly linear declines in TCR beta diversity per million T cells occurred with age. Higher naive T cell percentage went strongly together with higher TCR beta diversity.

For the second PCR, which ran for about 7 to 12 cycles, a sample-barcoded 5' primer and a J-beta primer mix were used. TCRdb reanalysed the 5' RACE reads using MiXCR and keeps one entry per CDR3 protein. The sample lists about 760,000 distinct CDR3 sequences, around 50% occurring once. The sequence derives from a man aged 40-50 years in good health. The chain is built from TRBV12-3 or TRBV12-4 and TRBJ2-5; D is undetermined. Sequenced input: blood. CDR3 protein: CASSNFEETQYF. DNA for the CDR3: TGTGCCAGCAGCAACTTCGAAGAGACCCAGTACTTC.